The rows below give T cell receptor beta chains drawn from one sample of a study of T cells after yellow fever vaccination. In TCRdb, the 5' RACE reads were re-called with MiXCR into one record per CDR3 protein. The repertoire holds some 300,000 distinct CDR3 sequences, 8.7% seen once, with 3% to 4% in the top ten. The sequencing here drew on CD4+ T cells sorted from PBMCs, taken 5 days after the yellow fever booster vaccination. The receptors originated from a man aged 18 to 29 who received the YFV17D yellow fever vaccine. The CDR3 runs from the conserved cysteine through the conserved F or W. A D gene is named only where the DNA matches it firmly. The listing skips clone size in some rows; elsewhere it reads once, few, many or a size class.

D gene,J gene,clone size,V gene,CDR3 DNA,CDR3 protein
TRBD2,TRBJ2-7,many,TRBV7-2,TGTGCCAGCAGCTCCGGACTAGACGTCTACGAGCAGTACTTC,CASSSGLDVYEQYF
.,TRBJ2-5,many,TRBV29-1,TGCAGCGTTGCGAGGCGGGCTGGTGAGACCCAGTACTTC,CSVARRAGETQYF
.,TRBJ1-3,few,TRBV20-1,TGCAGTGCGGGGACTGTTCCGAGGGATGTAATCTCTGGAAACACCATATATTTT,CSAGTVPRDVISGNTIYF
TRBD2,TRBJ2-7,many,TRBV6-1,TGTGCCAGCAGACCAGGACTAGCGGGGGCTCTTCCTAACGAGCAGTACTTC,CASRPGLAGALPNEQYF
.,TRBJ1-2,few,TRBV7-2,TGTGCCAGCAGCTTAGTCAGTGTTAACTATGGCTACACCTTC,CASSLVSVNYGYTF
.,TRBJ1-2,many,TRBV12-3/TRBV12-4,TGTGCCAGCAGCCCGAGGGGCGGCTATGGCTACACCTTC,CASSPRGGYGYTF
.,TRBJ1-5,many,TRBV24-1,TGTGCCACCAGTGCGGTGAATCAGCCCCAGCATTTT,CATSAVNQPQHF
.,TRBJ2-1,few,TRBV6-2/TRBV6-3,TGTGCCAGCAGTTACAACTATGCCTACAATGAGCAGTTCTTC,CASSYNYAYNEQFF
TRBD2,TRBJ2-2,few,TRBV7-2,TGTGCCAGCAACCGGGGGGTCGGGGCCGGGGAGCTGTTTTTT,CASNRGVGAGELFF
.,TRBJ1-1,.,TRBV5-1,TGCGCCAGCAGCCGCGCCACAAGCATGAACACTGAAGCTTTCTTT,CASSRATSMNTEAFF
TRBD1,TRBJ1-3,.,TRBV7-2,TGTGCCAGCAGGACCGGGACAGGCGGAAACACCATATATTTT,CASRTGTGGNTIYF
TRBD1,TRBJ1-1,many,TRBV20-1,TGCAGTGCCACGACAGGGCTGGACACTGAAGCTTTCTTT,CSATTGLDTEAFF
TRBD1,TRBJ1-4,.,TRBV18,TGTGCCAGCTCACCGACAGGGAGGGGAGAAAAACTGTTTTTT,CASSPTGRGEKLFF
.,TRBJ2-3,few,TRBV12-3/TRBV12-4,TGTGCCAGCAGCACAACGAGATTTCCTTCCACAGATACGCAGTATTTT,CASSTTRFPSTDTQYF
TRBD1,TRBJ2-2,few,TRBV7-8,TGTGCCAGCAGCCTTCGGACAGGCGGCCTAAACACCGGGGAGCTGTTTTTT,CASSLRTGGLNTGELFF
.,TRBJ1-5,few,TRBV7-2,TGTGCCAGCAGCTTAGCAGGGTTGTATCAGCCCCAGCATTTT,CASSLAGLYQPQHF
TRBD2,TRBJ2-7,few,TRBV10-3,TGTGCCGTCAGGGTTCTAGCGGGGATCTCCTACGAGCAGTACTTC,CAVRVLAGISYEQYF
.,TRBJ1-6,many,TRBV5-1,TGCGCCAGCAGCTTCGAGGGAGATAATTCACCCCTCCACTTT,CASSFEGDNSPLHF
.,TRBJ2-1,.,TRBV4-3,TGCGCCAGCAGCCAAGATTCGAGGGGCCTTATCGATGAGCAGTTCTTC,CASSQDSRGLIDEQFF
.,TRBJ1-1,many,TRBV18,TGTGCCAGCTCATTCGAAAGGGCGAACACTGAAGCTTTCTTT,CASSFERANTEAFF
.,TRBJ2-5,.,TRBV12-3/TRBV12-4,TGTGCCAGCAGCCCCGGCGTACAAGAGACCCAGAACTTC,CASSPGVQETQNF
TRBD1,TRBJ1-2,few,TRBV18,TGTGCCAGCTCATGGGACAGAGCCTATGGCTACACCTTC,CASSWDRAYGYTF
TRBD2,TRBJ2-3,.,TRBV15,TGTGCCACCAGCAGACGACTAGCGGGGGGGGGCACAGATACGCAGTATTTT,CATSRRLAGGGTDTQYF
.,TRBJ1-5,.,TRBV6-5,TGTGCCAGCAGTTACTCGAGACGTAGCAATCAGCCCCAGCATTTT,CASSYSRRSNQPQHF
TRBD1,TRBJ2-2,many,TRBV7-2,TGTGCCAGCAGCTCCAGGACAGGGAGAGCTGGGGAGCTGTTTTTT,CASSSRTGRAGELFF
TRBD2,TRBJ2-7,.,TRBV7-2,TGTGCCAGAAGCTTAGCGGGGTACGAGCAGTACTTC,CARSLAGYEQYF
TRBD1,TRBJ2-7,many,TRBV20-1,TGCAGTGCCCAGGGTGGGGACAGGGGGTCCTACGAGCAGTACTTC,CSAQGGDRGSYEQYF
.,TRBJ1-2,.,TRBV19,TGTGCCAGTAGTGGTCGGGCGACGGGTCGAGGCTACACCTTC,CASSGRATGRGYTF
.,TRBJ1-2,few,TRBV7-3,TGTGCCAGCAGTTTTATCCCGGGAGAGAACTATGGCTACACCTTC,CASSFIPGENYGYTF
.,TRBJ1-4,.,TRBV9,TGTGCCAGCAGCTGGGGGGCCGGGGGGTTTAATGAAAAACTGTTTTTT,CASSWGAGGFNEKLFF
.,TRBJ2-5,.,TRBV11-2,TGTGCCAGCAGCTTATGGTCGGAGACCCAGTACTTC,CASSLWSETQYF
.,TRBJ1-2,many,TRBV4-3,TGCGCCAGCAGCCAAGATTGGCTTGAGAGCTATGGCTACACCTTC,CASSQDWLESYGYTF
.,TRBJ2-3,few,TRBV2,TGTGCCAGCAGATTAAGGGGGGTCGGAGATACGCAGTATTTT,CASRLRGVGDTQYF
.,TRBJ1-1,.,TRBV6-5,TGTGCCAGCAGTTACTCAGGGGCATTCACTGAAGCTTTCTTT,CASSYSGAFTEAFF
TRBD1,TRBJ1-3,few,TRBV25-1,TGTGCCAGCAGTGAATGGGGGGCCAGGGGGTCAGGAAACACCATATATTTT,CASSEWGARGSGNTIYF
.,TRBJ1-1,many,TRBV20-1,TGCAGTGCTAGGGGTCAGGGCCGGGGGGTGAACACTGAAGCTTTCTTT,CSARGQGRGVNTEAFF
TRBD1,TRBJ1-3,few,TRBV4-3,TGCGCCAGCAGCCAAGAACTGAACAGGGGCACAGGAAACACCATATATTTT,CASSQELNRGTGNTIYF
TRBD1,TRBJ1-1,many,TRBV18,TGTGCCAGCTCTCCACTGACAGGGGACACTGAAGCTTTCTTT,CASSPLTGDTEAFF
.,TRBJ1-1,.,TRBV12-3/TRBV12-4,TGTGCCAGCAGTTTATCGGTGGGGGACACTGAAGCTTTCTTT,CASSLSVGDTEAFF
.,TRBJ1-5,few,TRBV20-1,TGCAGTGCTTCAGACAGGAGAAGCAATCAGCCCCAGCATTTT,CSASDRRSNQPQHF
.,TRBJ1-5,few,TRBV20-1,TGCAGTGCTAGACATAGCAATCAGCCCCAGCATTTT,CSARHSNQPQHF